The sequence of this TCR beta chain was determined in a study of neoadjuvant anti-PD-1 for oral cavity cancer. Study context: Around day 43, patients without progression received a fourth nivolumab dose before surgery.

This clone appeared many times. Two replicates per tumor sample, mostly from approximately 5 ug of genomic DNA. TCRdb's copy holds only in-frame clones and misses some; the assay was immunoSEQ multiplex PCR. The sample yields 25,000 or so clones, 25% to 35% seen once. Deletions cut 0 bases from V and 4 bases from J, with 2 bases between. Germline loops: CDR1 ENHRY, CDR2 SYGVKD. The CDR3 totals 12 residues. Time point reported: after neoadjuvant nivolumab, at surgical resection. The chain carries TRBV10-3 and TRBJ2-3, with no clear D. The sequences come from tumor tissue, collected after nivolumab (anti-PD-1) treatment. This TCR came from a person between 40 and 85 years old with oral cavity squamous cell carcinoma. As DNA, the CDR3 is TGTGCCATCAGTGAGTCAGCAGATACGCAGTATTTT. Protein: CAISESADTQYF.